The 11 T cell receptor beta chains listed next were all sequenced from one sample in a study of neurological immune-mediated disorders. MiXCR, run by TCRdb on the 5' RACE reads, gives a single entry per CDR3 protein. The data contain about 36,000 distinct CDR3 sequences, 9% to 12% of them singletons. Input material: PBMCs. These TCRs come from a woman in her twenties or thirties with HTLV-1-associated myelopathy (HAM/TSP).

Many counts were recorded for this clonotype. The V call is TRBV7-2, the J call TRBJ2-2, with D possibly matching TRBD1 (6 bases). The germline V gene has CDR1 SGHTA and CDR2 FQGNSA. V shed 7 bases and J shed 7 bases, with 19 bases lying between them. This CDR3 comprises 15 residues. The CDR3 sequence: CASTPQGSFIGELFF. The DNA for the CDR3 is TGTGCCAGCACCCCCCAGGGGTCTTTTATCGGGGAGCTGTTTTTT.

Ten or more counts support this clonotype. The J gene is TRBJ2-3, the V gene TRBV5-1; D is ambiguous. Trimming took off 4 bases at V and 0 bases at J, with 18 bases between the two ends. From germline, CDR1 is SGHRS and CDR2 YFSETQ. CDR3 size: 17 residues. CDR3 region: CASSHDLSSPSTDTQYF. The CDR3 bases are TGCGCCAGCAGCCATGACTTAAGCAGCCCGAGCACAGATACGCAGTATTTT.

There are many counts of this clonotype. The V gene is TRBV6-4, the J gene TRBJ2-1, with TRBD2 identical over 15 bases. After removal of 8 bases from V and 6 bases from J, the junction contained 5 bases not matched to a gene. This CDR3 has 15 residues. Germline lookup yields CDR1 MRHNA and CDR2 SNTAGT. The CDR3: CASSGTSGGINEQFF. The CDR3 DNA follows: TGTGCCAGCTCCGGGACTAGCGGGGGGATCAATGAGCAGTTCTTC.

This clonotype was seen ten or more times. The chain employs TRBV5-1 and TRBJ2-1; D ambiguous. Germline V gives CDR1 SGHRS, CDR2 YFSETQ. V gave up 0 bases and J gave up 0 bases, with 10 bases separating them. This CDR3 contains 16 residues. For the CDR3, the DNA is TGCGCCAGCAGCTTGGCCGTGGGAAGCTCCTACAATGAGCAGTTCTTC. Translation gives CASSLAVGSSYNEQFF.

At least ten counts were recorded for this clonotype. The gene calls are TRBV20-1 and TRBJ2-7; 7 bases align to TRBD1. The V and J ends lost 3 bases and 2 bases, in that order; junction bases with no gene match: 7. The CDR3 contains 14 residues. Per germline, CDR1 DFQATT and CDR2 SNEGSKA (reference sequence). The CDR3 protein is CSASPGGKAYEQYF. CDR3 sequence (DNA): TGCAGTGCTAGTCCAGGGGGTAAAGCCTACGAGCAGTACTTC.

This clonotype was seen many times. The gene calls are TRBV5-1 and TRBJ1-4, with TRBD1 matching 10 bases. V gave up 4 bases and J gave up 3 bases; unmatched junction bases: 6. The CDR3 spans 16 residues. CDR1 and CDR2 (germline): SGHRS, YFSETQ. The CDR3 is CASSPGQGISNEKLFF. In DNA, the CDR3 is TGCGCCAGCAGCCCGGGACAGGGGATATCTAATGAAAAACTGTTTTTT.

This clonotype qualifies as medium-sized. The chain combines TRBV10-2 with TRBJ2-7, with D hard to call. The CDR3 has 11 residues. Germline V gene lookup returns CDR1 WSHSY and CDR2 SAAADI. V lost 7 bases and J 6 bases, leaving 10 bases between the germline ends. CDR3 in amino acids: CASKLQAEQYF. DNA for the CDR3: TGCGCCAGCAAACTTCAGGCCGAGCAGTACTTC.

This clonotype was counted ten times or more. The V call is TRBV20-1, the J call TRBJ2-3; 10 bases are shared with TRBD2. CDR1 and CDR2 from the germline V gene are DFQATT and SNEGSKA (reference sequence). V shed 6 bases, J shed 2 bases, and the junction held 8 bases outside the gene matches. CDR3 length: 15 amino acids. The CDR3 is CSARGLALDTDTQYF. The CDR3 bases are TGCAGTGCGCGGGGACTAGCGTTAGACACAGATACGCAGTATTTT.

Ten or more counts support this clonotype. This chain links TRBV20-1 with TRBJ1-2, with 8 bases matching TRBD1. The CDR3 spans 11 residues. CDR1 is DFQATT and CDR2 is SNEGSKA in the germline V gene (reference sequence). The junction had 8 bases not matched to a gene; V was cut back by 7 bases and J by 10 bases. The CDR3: CSVMDRVIYTF. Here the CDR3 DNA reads TGCAGTGTTATGGACAGGGTAATCTACACCTTC.

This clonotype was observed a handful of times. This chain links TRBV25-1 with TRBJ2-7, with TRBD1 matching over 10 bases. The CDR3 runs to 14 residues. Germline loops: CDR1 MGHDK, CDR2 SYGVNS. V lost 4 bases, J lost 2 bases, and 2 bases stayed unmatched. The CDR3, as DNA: TGTGCCAGCAGTGCGGACAGGGGGACCTACGAGCAGTACTTC. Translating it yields CASSADRGTYEQYF.

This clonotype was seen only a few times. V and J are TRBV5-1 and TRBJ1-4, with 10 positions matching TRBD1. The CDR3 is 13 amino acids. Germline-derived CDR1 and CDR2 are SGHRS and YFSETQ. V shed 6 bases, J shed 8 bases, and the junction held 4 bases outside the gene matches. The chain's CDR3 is CASTGTGEEKLFF. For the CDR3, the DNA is TGCGCCAGCACCGGGACAGGGGAAGAAAAACTGTTTTTT. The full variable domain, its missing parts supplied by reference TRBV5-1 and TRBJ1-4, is KAGVTQTPRYLIKTRGQQVTLSCSPISGHRSVSWYQQTPGQGLQFLFEYFSETQRNKGNFPGRFSGRQFSNSRSEMNVSTLELGDSALYLCASTGTGEEKLFFGSGTQLSVL.